The 13 T cell receptor beta chains below were found in one sample sequenced in a study of CD8 T cells in ankylosing spondylitis listed by TCRdb under 2017. The library was built by means of 5' RACE. Sequencing took place on an Illumina HiSeq 2500. Through fastp at Q25 and MiXCR, TCRdb rebuilt clones from the public reads, retaining in-frame beta chains. Rows with one shared CDR3 protein collapse into an entry with the most common genes and DNA. A total of 250,000 to 350,000 distinct CDR3 sequences appear in this sample, 20% of them only once. In total, the top ten clones hold under 8.5% of the sample. The sample was blood, either unsorted or a sorted T cell fraction (not recorded which). The receptors come from a male donor with ankylosing spondylitis or in good health (not recorded which).

The chain combines TRBV10-2 with TRBJ1-5; weak D call: TRBD1 (5 bases). Germline V gene data show CDR1 as WSHSY and CDR2 as SAAADI. The CDR3 consists of 14 residues. Trimming stripped 2 bases from V and 2 bases from J, with 7 bases between. CDR3 coding DNA: TGCGCCAGCAGTGAGGGGGACGGCAATCAGCCCCAGCATTTT. Translating it yields CASSEGDGNQPQHF.

The chain is built from TRBV20-1 and TRBJ1-5; D remains unclear. The ends were cut back, 6 bases at V and 1 base at J, with 13 bases in the middle. CDR1 is DFQATT, CDR2 SNEGSKA, per germline (reference sequence). This CDR3 is 14 amino acids long. The CDR3 protein is CSAPAVISNQPQHF. The CDR3 region has the DNA TGCAGTGCACCGGCCGTGATAAGCAATCAGCCCCAGCATTTT.

The CDR3 reads CSAFRLAYTDTQYF. In DNA form, the CDR3 reads TGCAGTGCTTTTAGACTAGCTTATACAGATACGCAGTATTTT. The gene calls are TRBV20-1 and TRBJ2-3; TRBD2 agrees at 7 bases. Germline trimming cut 5 bases from V and 3 bases from J; bases unmatched to any gene: 8. The germline CDR1 and CDR2 sequences are DFQATT and SNEGSKA (reference sequence). The CDR3 is made up of 14 amino acids.

This clonotype was detected a few times. This chain uses TRBV10-3 with TRBJ1-4; 7 bases agree with TRBD1. This CDR3 is built from 15 residues. The ends lost 2 bases at V and 1 base at J; junction bases unmatched: 1. Germline V gene data show CDR1 as ENHRY and CDR2 as SYGVKD. CDR3 nucleotide sequence: TGTGCCATCAGTGAGGACAGGGTAACTAATGAAAAACTGTTTTTT. It encodes CAISEDRVTNEKLFF.

The chain recombines TRBV6-6 with TRBJ1-1; 11 positions match TRBD1. Germline V lookup: CDR1 MNHNY, CDR2 SVGAGI (reference sequence). After removal of 6 bases from V and 6 bases from J, the junction contained 3 bases not matched to a gene. This CDR3 contains 13 residues. The CDR3 region is CASRGQGVSEAFF. Written as DNA, the CDR3 is TGTGCCAGCAGGGGACAGGGGGTGTCTGAAGCTTTCTTT.

This clonotype was counted only a few times. The chain has TRBV12-3 or TRBV12-4 and TRBJ1-1; D is perhaps TRBD1 (5 bases). The germline V and J ends were trimmed by 11 bases and 0 bases, with 16 bases remaining between them. The CDR3 extends over 14 amino acids. DNA for the CDR3: TGTGCCGTAAGGAGTGGGGGATTGAACACTGAAGCTTTCTTT. Its translation is CAVRSGGLNTEAFF.

This clonotype was recorded at least ten times. V and J are TRBV12-3 or TRBV12-4 and TRBJ1-2; D is uncertain. V was cut by 3 bases and J by 0 bases, with 2 bases left in between. The CDR3 is 12 amino acids. The CDR3: CASSLTNYGYTF. The DNA of the CDR3 is TGTGCCAGCAGTTTGACTAACTATGGCTACACCTTC.

This clonotype was seen repeatedly, ten times or more. The V call is TRBV9, the J call TRBJ2-5, with 7 bases fitting TRBD2. The CDR3 runs to 14 residues. V shed 3 bases, J shed 5 bases, and the junction held 7 bases outside the gene matches. Germline loops: CDR1 SGDLS, CDR2 YYNGEE. The CDR3 reads CASSAGKGGETQYF. The CDR3 DNA reads as TGTGCCAGCAGCGCCGGGAAGGGAGGGGAGACCCAGTACTTC.

There are many counts of this clonotype. V and J are TRBV9 and TRBJ2-1, with TRBD2 identical over 7 bases. Germline assignment: CDR1 SGDLS and CDR2 YYNGEE. The CDR3 spans 15 residues. With 3 bases clipped from V and 4 bases from J, the junction kept 7 bases outside the gene matches. The CDR3 is CASSGLADIYNEQFF. The CDR3 nucleotides read TGTGCCAGCAGCGGGCTAGCGGATATTTACAATGAGCAGTTCTTC.

A few counts support this clonotype. The J gene is TRBJ1-2, the V gene TRBV10-2, with a weak D call TRBD1 (5 bases). V was clipped by 7 bases and J by 3 bases, with 12 bases between them. Germline V gene data show CDR1 as WSHSY and CDR2 as SAAADI. The CDR3 length is 13 residues. CDR3 sequence reads: CASIRTGYYGYTF. The CDR3 coding sequence is TGCGCCAGCATCCGTACAGGCTACTATGGCTACACCTTC.

The chain joins TRBV29-1 to TRBJ1-1; D is unclear. Germline values: CDR1 SQVTM, CDR2 ANQGSEA. The CDR3 sequence is 11 residues long. Trimming left V 4 bases short and J 6 bases short, with 9 bases between. The CDR3: CSVGRLAEAFF. DNA of the CDR3: TGCAGCGTTGGGCGGCTGGCTGAAGCTTTCTTT.

The J gene is TRBJ2-1, the V gene TRBV30, with 8 bases matching TRBD1. The V gene's germline CDR1 is GTSNPN and CDR2 SVGIG (reference sequence). V was pared by 2 bases and J by 2 bases, with 2 bases of the junction left unmatched. CDR3 length equals 14 residues. The DNA of the CDR3 is TGTGCCTGGAGTCCGGGACAGGCCTACAATGAGCAGTTCTTC. Protein sequence: CAWSPGQAYNEQFF. The full variable domain, in which reference TRBV30 and TRBJ2-1 provide the parts outside the CDR3, is SQTIHQWPATLVQPVGSPLSLECTVEGTSNPNLYWYRQAAGRGLQLLFYSVGIGQISSEVPQNLSASRPQDRQFILSSKKLLLSDSGFYLCAWSPGQAYNEQFFGPGTRLTVL.

This clonotype turned up a few times. The chain carries TRBV18 and TRBJ2-5; D gene uncertain. Germline CDR1 reads KGHSH; CDR2 reads LQKENI. Trimming shortened V by 5 bases and J by 1 base, and 8 bases separated the two germline ends. This CDR3 has 13 residues. CDR3 loop: CASSVILQETQYF. The CDR3 nucleotides are TGTGCCAGCTCAGTGATTCTCCAAGAGACCCAGTACTTC.